The clone carrying this TCR beta chain was seen a handful of times. The data are from a study of response to subunit inactivated influenza vaccine. The CDR3 loop spans 16 amino acids. V shed 6 bases and J 3 bases; nucleotides not matched to a gene: 12. TCRdb fed the RT-PCR reads into MiXCR, producing one record per CDR3 protein. The sample includes approximately 680,000 distinct CDR3 sequences, around 16% of them seen just once. The chain is built from TRBV23-1 and TRBJ2-7, with 9 nucleotides matching TRBD1. TRBV23-1 is identified as an open reading frame with a role that is uncertain. The sequence was collected from a man between 50 and 59 years old who received an inactivated influenza vaccine. Material: PBMCs from blood, obtained less than 13 days after vaccination. The CDR3 DNA sequence: TGCGCCAGCAGCGGGAATTCGGGACAGGGTGACTACGAGCAGTACTTC. Amino acid sequence: CASSGNSGQGDYEQYF.